These 28 T cell receptor beta chains originate from one sample sequenced in a study of blood T cell repertoires in COVID-19. Assay used: immunoSEQ multiplex PCR; TCRdb lists only in-frame clones, some missing. The sample gives some 200,000 clones, about 88% of which show up once; 7% is in the top ten. The specimen was peripheral blood. The receptors here all came from a woman older than 75 in a cohort sampled during active or convalescent COVID-19.

In this sample, this clone turned up once. Here the CDR3 DNA reads TGTGCCAGCAGTTACCCGGGACAGGGGGACAACGAGCAGTACTTC. Its translation: CASSYPGQGDNEQYF. J is TRBJ2-7 and V is TRBV6-2 or TRBV6-3; TRBD1 aligns across 11 bases. V trimming: 2 bases; J trimming: 5 bases; junction bases outside the gene matches: 5. The germline CDR1 and CDR2 sequences are MNHEY and SVGEGT. The CDR3 runs to 15 residues.

CDR3 coding DNA: TGTGCCAGCAGCTTAGCGTTAGGGGCCTACGAGCAGTACTTC. Amino acid sequence: CASSLALGAYEQYF. J is TRBJ2-7 and V is TRBV11-3; tentative D call: TRBD1 (5 bases). This CDR3 is 14 amino acids long. Germline loops: CDR1 SGHNT, CDR2 YENEEA. V was clipped by 1 base and J by 2 bases, with 9 bases between them.

The chain combines TRBV6-5 with TRBJ1-1; D possibly corresponds to TRBD1 (6 bases). V was clipped by 6 bases and J by 2 bases, with 13 bases between them. Germline V gene data show CDR1 as MNHEY and CDR2 as SVGAGI. The CDR3 is made up of 14 amino acids. In DNA form, the CDR3 reads TGTGCCAGCAGGACGGACAGAGACAACACTGAAGCTTTCTTT. This sequence encodes CASRTDRDNTEAFF.

This clone was recorded only once. The chain uses TRBV7-2 and TRBJ1-6; D is uncertain. The V end was cut by 2 bases, the J end by 4 bases, with 6 bases between. Germline assignment: CDR1 SGHTA and CDR2 FQGNSA. The CDR3 contains 14 residues. CDR3 sequence reads: CASSLQYYNSPLHF. The CDR3, as DNA: TGTGCCAGCAGCTTACAGTATTATAATTCACCCCTCCACTTT.

CDR3 nucleotides: TGTGCCAGCAGCCGGCTGAGAGGGACTGAAGCTTTCTTT. This gives the protein CASSRLRGTEAFF. The rearrangement uses TRBV28 and TRBJ1-1; D is ambiguous. Germline V gives CDR1 MDHEN, CDR2 SYDVKM. V was pared by 6 bases and J by 5 bases, with 13 bases between. This CDR3 contains 13 residues.

The rearrangement uses TRBV5-5 and TRBJ2-3; 7 bases align to TRBD2. V was clipped by 3 bases and J by 2 bases; unmatched bases: 6. Germline CDR1 is SGHKS and CDR2 is YYEKEE (reference sequence). CDR3 length: 15 amino acids. CDR3 region: CASSSWEGHTDTQYF. The DNA of the CDR3 is TGTGCCAGCAGCTCATGGGAGGGGCACACAGATACGCAGTATTTT.

This clone was seen only once. The DNA of the CDR3 is TGCGCCAGCAGCTCGGACAGATTTGAAAAACTGTTTTTT. This translates into CASSSDRFEKLFF. The chain links TRBV5-1 to TRBJ1-4, with a possible D match to TRBD1 (6 bases). CDR1 is SGHRS, CDR2 YFSETQ, per germline. Trimming pared 3 bases from V and 7 bases from J, leaving 10 bases between. This CDR3 spans 13 amino acids.

The chain employs TRBV28 and TRBJ1-5; D unresolved. Trimming removed 3 bases from V and 2 bases from J, with 11 bases in between. The CDR3 has 15 residues. Germline V gene sequence: CDR1 MDHEN, CDR2 SYDVKM. CDR3 sequence: CASSFSSRGNQPQHF. In nucleotides, the CDR3 is TGTGCCAGCAGTTTTTCCTCTAGAGGCAATCAGCCCCAGCATTTT.

J is TRBJ1-1 and V is TRBV19; D is ambiguous. Germline V lookup: CDR1 LNHDA, CDR2 SQIVND (reference sequence). The CDR3 is made up of 14 amino acids. V lost 1 base and J lost 7, with 13 bases in between. The CDR3 sequence: CASSIGGDAREAFF. CDR3 sequence (DNA): TGTGCCAGTAGTATAGGCGGGGATGCACGTGAAGCTTTCTTT.

The J gene is TRBJ2-5, the V gene TRBV5-4; 10 bases map to TRBD2. The CDR3 runs 17 residues. Trimming cost V 1 base and J 5 bases; bases outside gene matches: 11. CDR1 SGHNT and CDR2 YYREEE come from the germline V gene (reference sequence). CDR3 loop: CASSLSLAGVGGETQYF. In DNA form, the CDR3 reads TGTGCCAGCAGCTTGTCCCTAGCGGGAGTAGGGGGGGAGACCCAGTACTTC.

J is TRBJ2-3 and V is TRBV6-5, with D possibly matching TRBD2 (5 bases). CDR3 size: 12 residues. Trimming took off 8 bases at V and 6 bases at J, with 12 bases between the two ends. Germline V gives CDR1 MNHEY, CDR2 SVGAGI. The CDR3 region is CASASLADTQYF. The CDR3 DNA follows: TGTGCCAGCGCCTCCTTAGCGGATACGCAGTATTTT.

Only one count was recorded for this clone. This chain uses TRBV11-2 with TRBJ2-7; TRBD1 matches at 8 bases. V lost 5 bases and J lost 8; bases outside the gene matches: 17. The CDR3 is made up of 16 amino acids. Germline CDR1 reads SGHAT; CDR2 reads FQNNGV. The CDR3, as DNA: TGTGCCAGCAGCCCCGACGCAGGGACAGGTAGCTTCAAGCAGTACTTC. Protein sequence: CASSPDAGTGSFKQYF.

The V call is TRBV10-3, the J call TRBJ2-5, with 9 bases aligning to TRBD1. Trimming took 6 bases from V and 1 from J; bases not matched to a gene: 0. The CDR3 consists of 13 residues. CDR1 is ENHRY, CDR2 SYGVKD, per germline. The CDR3 region is CAIRGQGQETQYF. CDR3 sequence (DNA): TGTGCCATCAGGGGACAGGGCCAAGAGACCCAGTACTTC.

The chain couples TRBV11-2 to TRBJ2-4; the match to TRBD2 covers 7 bases. Trimming cost V 2 bases and J 12 bases; bases outside gene matches: 10. Germline assignment: CDR1 SGHAT and CDR2 FQNNGV. CDR3 length: 14 amino acids. In DNA form, the CDR3 reads TGTGCCAGCAGCTTATATGGCCGGGGGACTAATCAGTACTTC. As protein: CASSLYGRGTNQYF.

The J gene is TRBJ2-1, the V gene TRBV30; the match to TRBD2 covers 7 bases. V lost 3 bases to trimming and J lost 2 bases; unmatched junction nucleotides: 7. CDR1 GTSNPN and CDR2 SVGIG come from the germline V gene (reference sequence). The CDR3 has 15 residues. In DNA form, the CDR3 reads TGTGCCTGGAGGGAGCGGGGAGCAACCTACAATGAGCAGTTCTTC. It encodes CAWRERGATYNEQFF.

This clone was seen a single time. The rearrangement uses TRBV6-5 and TRBJ2-7, with 7 bases that match TRBD2. The ends lost 8 bases at V and 2 bases at J; junction bases unmatched: 6. CDR1 MNHEY and CDR2 SVGAGI come from the germline V gene. This CDR3 has 13 residues. Here the CDR3 reads CASRASGAYEQYV. Here the CDR3 DNA reads TGTGCCAGCCGAGCTAGCGGAGCCTACGAGCAGTACGTC.

V gene TRBV7-8 combines with J gene TRBJ2-1; 7 bases agree with TRBD1. V was pared by 1 base and J by 2 bases, with 8 bases of the junction left unmatched. The CDR3 is made up of 17 amino acids. Germline V gene data show CDR1 as SGHVS and CDR2 as FQNEAQ. The CDR3 loop reads CASSLDMGQGAYNEQFF. The CDR3 DNA follows: TGTGCCAGCAGCTTAGATATGGGCCAGGGGGCCTACAATGAGCAGTTCTTC. Filled out from reference TRBV7-8 and TRBJ2-1, the complete variable domain reads GAGVSQSPRYKVAKRGQDVALRCDPISGHVSLFWYQQALGQGPEFLTYFQNEAQLDKSGLPSDRFFAERPEGSVSTLKIQRTQQEDSAVYLCASSLDMGQGAYNEQFFGPGTRLTVL.

This clone was recorded only once. CDR3 residues: CASSQDQSGNEQYV. The DNA for the CDR3 is TGCGCCAGCAGCCAAGATCAATCAGGGAACGAGCAGTACGTC. The chain combines TRBV4-1 with TRBJ2-7, with a possible D match to TRBD1 (5 bases). V shed 0 bases and J shed 5 bases, with 11 bases lying between them. Germline V gives CDR1 MGHRA, CDR2 YSYEKL. This CDR3 comprises 14 residues.

This clone was counted once. V and J are TRBV7-9 and TRBJ2-1; 8 nucleotides agree with TRBD2. The trim removed 5 bases at V and 8 bases at J, leaving 14 bases unmatched. The CDR3 is 16 amino acids. CDR1 is SEHNR, CDR2 FQNEAQ, per germline (reference sequence). As DNA, the CDR3 is TGTGCCAGCAGCGGGCGGAGGTCCCGGGGGGGTGATGAGCAGTTCTTC. It translates to CASSGRRSRGGDEQFF.

The V and J genes are TRBV25-1 and TRBJ1-2, with 8 bases identical to TRBD1. In germline, CDR1 is MGHDK, CDR2 SYGVNS. The CDR3 totals 14 residues. V shed 3 bases, J shed 10 bases, and the junction held 10 bases outside the gene matches. The CDR3 coding sequence is TGTGCCAGCAGTGATTTAAGGACAGGGTTGTTCTACACCTTC. Its translation: CASSDLRTGLFYTF.

The chain couples TRBV5-5 to TRBJ2-7, with D perhaps TRBD2 (5 bases). Germline V gene lookup returns CDR1 SGHKS and CDR2 YYEKEE (reference sequence). The CDR3 extends over 16 amino acids. V lost 3 bases, J lost 0 bases, and 16 bases lay in between. The CDR3 sequence: CASSSGPRRSSYEQYF. In nucleotides, the CDR3 is TGTGCCAGCAGCTCGGGCCCCAGGAGGAGCTCCTACGAGCAGTACTTC.

CDR3 coding DNA: TGTGCCAGCAGCCAAGTCCCACAGGGCCGAGGCTACACCTTC. Encoded protein: CASSQVPQGRGYTF. The chain carries TRBV3-1 (or the pseudogene TRBV3-2) and TRBJ1-2; TRBD1 might be the D (6 bases). Between the trimmed V and J ends, which lost 1 base and 8 bases, there was a span of 14 bases. Germline lookup yields CDR1 LGHDT and CDR2 YNNKEL (reference sequence). This CDR3 is built from 14 residues.

The chain recombines TRBV11-3 with TRBJ2-1; possibly TRBD1 for D (6 bases). The CDR3 extends over 17 amino acids. V lost 5 bases and J 0 bases, leaving 17 bases between the germline ends. Germline CDR1 and CDR2: SGHNT and YENEEA. The CDR3 coding sequence is TGTGCCAGCAGCACGCACAGGGTATTTAGCTCCTACAATGAGCAGTTCTTC. This translates into CASSTHRVFSSYNEQFF.

The chain employs TRBV6-1 and TRBJ2-1, with 7 bases lining up with TRBD1. CDR3 length equals 17 residues. V dropped 3 bases and J dropped 0; count of bases not matched to a gene: 8. Germline assignment: CDR1 MNHNS and CDR2 SASEGT. The CDR3 sequence is CASSDPGGYLSYNEQFF. DNA of the CDR3: TGTGCCAGCAGTGATCCAGGGGGATATCTCTCCTACAATGAGCAGTTCTTC.

This clone was observed once. This rearrangement joins TRBV9 to TRBJ2-5; 8 nucleotides match TRBD2. The V gene end was trimmed by 3 bases and the J gene end by 2 bases; junction bases not matched to a gene: 12. CDR3 length equals 17 residues. Germline V gives CDR1 SGDLS, CDR2 YYNGEE. The CDR3 sequence is CASSATGTRGIQETQYF. In nucleotides, the CDR3 is TGTGCCAGCAGCGCCACCGGGACTAGGGGGATACAAGAGACCCAGTACTTC.

The chain carries TRBV5-4 and TRBJ2-1, with TRBD1 identical over 7 bases. Germline CDR1 SGHNT, CDR2 YYREEE (reference sequence). V lost 1 base and J lost 15; bases outside the gene matches: 13. The CDR3 loop spans 14 amino acids. This CDR3 is CASSLKGQYNEGFF. DNA of the CDR3: TGTGCCAGCAGCTTGAAGGGACAGTACAATGAGGGGTTCTTC.

The chain employs TRBV19 and TRBJ2-2, with D perhaps TRBD1 (6 bases). CDR1 LNHDA and CDR2 SQIVND come from the germline V gene (reference sequence). The CDR3 is 14 residues long. Trimming cost V 7 bases and J 1 base, with 10 bases left between them. CDR3 residues: CASTGQMNTGELFF. As DNA, the CDR3 is TGTGCCAGTACCGGACAGATGAACACCGGGGAGCTGTTTTTT.

V is TRBV18 and J is TRBJ1-5; D might be TRBD1 (5 bases). V lost 5 bases to trimming and J lost 2 bases, with 13 bases between them. Germline V gives CDR1 KGHSH, CDR2 LQKENI. The CDR3 totals 15 residues. In nucleotides, the CDR3 is TGTGCCAGCTCAGAGACGGGGGTTGGCAATCAGCCCCAGCATTTT. This translates into CASSETGVGNQPQHF.